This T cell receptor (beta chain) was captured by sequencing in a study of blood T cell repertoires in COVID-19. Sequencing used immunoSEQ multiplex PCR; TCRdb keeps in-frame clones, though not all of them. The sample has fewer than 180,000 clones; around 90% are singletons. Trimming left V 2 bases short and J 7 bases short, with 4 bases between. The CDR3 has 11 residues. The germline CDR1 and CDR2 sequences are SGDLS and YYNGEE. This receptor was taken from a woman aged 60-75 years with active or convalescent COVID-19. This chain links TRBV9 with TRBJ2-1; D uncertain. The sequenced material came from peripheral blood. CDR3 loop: CASSVQNEQFF. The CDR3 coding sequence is TGTGCCAGCAGCGTTCAGAATGAGCAGTTCTTC.